A single sample is the source of the 26 T cell receptor beta chains below, sequenced in a study of T cells in tuberculosis. Time point noted: new active TB diagnosis, blood taken before or within 7 days of starting treatment. Here immunoSEQ multiplex PCR was the method, and the copy in TCRdb shows in-frame clones only, minus some. The sample shows about 30,000 clones, about 90% of them seen only once. The source was PBMCs, collected at tuberculosis diagnosis. The source of these receptors is an adult with tuberculosis.

This clone was detected once. V and J are TRBV6-6 and TRBJ2-3; D not certain. The CDR3 is 14 residues long. Trimming took 4 bases from V and 0 from J, leaving 8 bases between them. Germline-derived CDR1 and CDR2 are MNHNY and SVGAGI (reference sequence). The CDR3 DNA reads TGTGCCAGCAGTTTTCGCAGAAGCACAGATACGCAGTATTTT. Amino acid sequence: CASSFRRSTDTQYF.

The chain is built from TRBV5-1 and TRBJ2-1; 11 bases match TRBD2. The V and J ends lost 4 bases and 3 bases, in that order; junction bases with no gene match: 3. The CDR3 totals 15 residues. Germline V CDR1 and CDR2: SGHRS, YFSETQ. The CDR3 here is CASSTGLAVYNEQFF. The CDR3 region has the DNA TGCGCCAGCAGCACGGGACTAGCGGTCTACAATGAGCAGTTCTTC.

The chain is built from TRBV10-3 and TRBJ1-1; a weak D match, TRBD1 (6 bases). CDR3 length equals 13 residues. V lost 4 bases to trimming and J lost 1 base, with 7 bases between them. CDR1 ENHRY and CDR2 SYGVKD come from the germline V gene. CDR3 coding DNA: TGTGCCATCAGTGTACAGGGGAACACTGAAGCTTTCTTT. Its translation: CAISVQGNTEAFF.

The rearrangement links TRBV10-3 to TRBJ1-2; D gene ambiguous. The CDR3 extends over 15 amino acids. CDR1 and CDR2 (germline): ENHRY, SYGVKD. Trimming took 0 bases from V and 6 from J, leaving 14 bases between them. In DNA, the CDR3 is TGTGCCATCAGTGAGTCGTGGTGGGAGACTAATGGCTACACCTTC. The encoded protein is CAISESWWETNGYTF.

The chain couples TRBV4-2 to TRBJ2-3; 9 bases map to TRBD2. V gave up 0 bases and J gave up 2 bases; unmatched junction bases: 6. The CDR3 is 17 residues long. Germline assignment: CDR1 LGHNA and CDR2 YNFKEQ. CDR3 coding DNA: TGTGCCAGCAGCCAAGATCGAGCGGGGGGATCCACAGATACGCAGTATTTT. This gives the protein CASSQDRAGGSTDTQYF.

The gene calls are TRBV4-3 and TRBJ1-1; a weak D match, TRBD1 (6 bases). Trimming stripped 5 bases from V and 0 bases from J, with 10 bases between. The CDR3 runs 14 residues. The germline CDR1 and CDR2 sequences are LGHNA and YSLEER. The CDR3, as DNA: TGCGCCAGCAGCGAAGGACAGTTGAACACTGAAGCTTTCTTT. Its protein is CASSEGQLNTEAFF.

The chain joins TRBV6-5 to TRBJ1-1; tentatively, D is TRBD1 (6 bases). CDR1 and CDR2 (germline): MNHEY, SVGAGI. This CDR3 spans 14 amino acids. V lost 5 bases and J 6 bases, leaving 16 bases between the germline ends. CDR3 amino acids: CASSPTGSFAEAFF. The CDR3 bases are TGTGCCAGCAGTCCCACAGGGTCTTTCGCTGAAGCTTTCTTT.

This clone showed up just a few times. The rearrangement uses TRBV27 and TRBJ2-7, with D uncertain. The germline V and J ends were trimmed by 6 bases and 2 bases, with 8 bases remaining between them. Germline assignment: CDR1 MNHEY and CDR2 SMNVEV (reference sequence). The CDR3 totals 12 residues. The CDR3 region has the DNA TGTGCCAGCAGGTGTCGTCCCTACGAGCAGTACTTC. Its translation: CASRCRPYEQYF.

This chain connects TRBV10-3 to TRBJ1-2; D unclear. Trimming pared 4 bases from V and 4 bases from J, leaving 16 bases between. There are 15 residues in the CDR3. Germline lookup yields CDR1 ENHRY and CDR2 SYGVKD. DNA for the CDR3: TGTGCCATCAGTGGGTTACAAAACGCGGGCTATGGCTACACCTTC. It specifies CAISGLQNAGYGYTF.

The rearrangement joins TRBV7-2 to TRBJ1-3; TRBD1 matches at 9 bases. The CDR3 totals 16 residues. In germline, CDR1 is SGHTA, CDR2 FQGNSA. V was clipped by 4 bases and J by 2 bases; unmatched bases: 6. The CDR3 here is CASSYGTGSPGNTIYF. CDR3 bases: TGTGCCAGCAGCTACGGGACAGGGTCCCCTGGAAACACCATATATTTT.

The genes are TRBV5-1 and TRBJ2-2; D ambiguous. The CDR3 is made up of 13 amino acids. The germline V and J ends were trimmed by 0 bases and 6 bases, with 6 bases remaining between them. Germline values: CDR1 SGHRS, CDR2 YFSETQ. CDR3 in DNA: TGCGCCAGCAGCTTGGACAGCTCCGGGGAGCTGTTTTTT. It translates to CASSLDSSGELFF.

The rearrangement uses TRBV25-1 and TRBJ1-4; D gene unclear. Looked up from germline, CDR1 is MGHDK and CDR2 is SYGVNS. The CDR3 has 10 residues. Trimming stripped 6 bases from V and 7 bases from J, with 3 bases between. CDR3 sequence reads: CASRSEKLFF. DNA for the CDR3: TGTGCCAGCAGGAGTGAAAAACTGTTTTTT.

The chain uses TRBV9 and TRBJ2-3; 8 bases are a match to TRBD1. Germline values: CDR1 SGDLS, CDR2 YYNGEE. This CDR3 is 15 amino acids long. V lost 3 bases, J lost 0 bases, and 3 bases stayed unmatched. CDR3 coding DNA: TGTGCCAGCAGCGCACGGACAGGGAGCACAGATACGCAGTATTTT. Residues: CASSARTGSTDTQYF.

This chain uses TRBV5-1 with TRBJ2-7, with 8 positions matching TRBD1. The trim removed 4 bases at V and 3 bases at J, leaving 12 bases unmatched. Germline CDR1 and CDR2: SGHRS and YFSETQ. This CDR3 is built from 16 residues. The CDR3 DNA follows: TGCGCCAGCAGCCTCTCGACCGGGACAGGACACTACGAGCAGTACTTC. It encodes CASSLSTGTGHYEQYF.

CDR3 DNA: TGTGCCAGCAGCTTGGCTTATAGGAGGGATCAACCCTACGAGCAGTACTTC. Protein product: CASSLAYRRDQPYEQYF. This chain connects TRBV11-2 to TRBJ2-7; D possibly corresponds to TRBD2 (6 bases). The V and J ends lost 3 bases and 2 bases respectively, with 20 bases between them. CDR3 size: 17 residues. Germline V CDR1 and CDR2: SGHAT, FQNNGV.

The rearrangement links TRBV11-2 to TRBJ2-3; D perhaps matches TRBD2 (6 bases). V lost 7 bases, J lost 2 bases, and 16 bases lay in between. From germline, CDR1 is SGHAT and CDR2 FQNNGV. The length of the CDR3 is 15 residues. DNA for the CDR3: TGTGCCAGCAACAATCCCGGGACTCCCACAGATACGCAGTATTTT. Translation gives CASNNPGTPTDTQYF.

The CDR3 sequence: CASSSGTILWEQYF. CDR3 DNA sequence: TGTGCCAGCAGCTCCGGGACTATCCTCTGGGAGCAGTACTTC. V usage is TRBV2 and J usage is TRBJ2-7; TRBD2 matches 7 bases. The CDR3 has 14 amino acids. V lost 6 bases to trimming and J lost 7 bases; unmatched junction nucleotides: 12. CDR1 and CDR2 from the germline V gene are SNHLY and FYNNEI. The whole variable domain, filled in from reference TRBV2 and TRBJ2-7, reads EPEVTQTPSHQVTQMGQEVILRCVPISNHLYFYWYRQILGQKVEFLVSFYNNEISEKSEIFDDQFSVERPDGSNFTLKIRSTKLEDSAMYFCASSSGTILWEQYFGPGTRLTVT.

CDR3 amino acids: CASSSPGQGPPYEQYF. DNA of the CDR3: TGTGCCAGCAGCTCTCCGGGACAGGGACCCCCCTACGAGCAGTACTTC. This chain connects TRBV11-2 to TRBJ2-7, with 9 bases lining up with TRBD1. The V and J ends lost 4 bases and 2 bases, in that order; junction bases with no gene match: 9. Germline CDR1 SGHAT, CDR2 FQNNGV. This CDR3 spans 16 amino acids.

The rearrangement uses TRBV6-1 and TRBJ2-1; 8 positions agree with TRBD1. The CDR3 covers 17 residues. From germline, CDR1 is MNHNS and CDR2 SASEGT. V was clipped by 2 bases and J by 2 bases; unmatched bases: 8. The CDR3 loop reads CASSEYTGGHTYNEQFF. DNA of the CDR3: TGTGCCAGCAGTGAATATACAGGGGGACACACCTACAATGAGCAGTTCTTC.

The rearrangement joins TRBV28 to TRBJ1-5, with D unresolved. The V gene lost 2 bases and the J gene lost 1 base, with 24 bases spanning the gap. This CDR3 is built from 20 residues. From germline, CDR1 is MDHEN and CDR2 SYDVKM. DNA of the CDR3: TGTGCCAGCAGTTTAAGGACGCCGAGACGGGCGGGTGGAAGCAATCAGCCCCAGCATTTT. It encodes CASSLRTPRRAGGSNQPQHF. Full variable domain (rest looked up from reference TRBV28 and TRBJ1-5): DVKVTQSSRYLVKRTGEKVFLECVQDMDHENMFWYRQDPGLGLRLIYFSYDVKMKEKGDIPEGYSVSREKKERFSLILESASTNQTSMYLCASSLRTPRRAGGSNQPQHFGDGTRLSIL.

V and J are TRBV7-8 and TRBJ2-7, with D maybe TRBD1 (6 bases). Trimming shortened V by 4 bases and J by 2 bases, and 24 bases separated the two germline ends. CDR1 and CDR2 from the germline V gene are SGHVS and FQNEAQ. This CDR3 spans 18 amino acids. CDR3 DNA sequence: TGTGCCAGCAGCTCATACTCCCCGGGACACGACCTGGCCTACGAGCAGTACTTC. Its translation: CASSSYSPGHDLAYEQYF.

The chain combines TRBV5-6 with TRBJ2-1; 8 bases agree with TRBD2. The CDR3 contains 15 residues. The junction had 0 bases not matched to a gene; V was cut back by 1 base and J by 0 bases. The germline CDR1 and CDR2 sequences are SGHDT and YYEEEE. CDR3: CASSLLAGSYNEQFF. The CDR3 DNA is TGTGCCAGCAGCTTGCTAGCGGGCTCCTACAATGAGCAGTTCTTC.

This clone was observed a handful of times. V and J are TRBV2 and TRBJ2-5, with D hard to call. Germline-derived CDR1 and CDR2 are SNHLY and FYNNEI. The CDR3 is 13 residues long. The ends were cut back, 3 bases at V and 3 bases at J, with 8 bases in the middle. CDR3 DNA sequence: TGTGCCAGCAGTGACCCTCCGGAAGAGACCCAGTACTTC. Protein product: CASSDPPEETQYF.

The chain joins TRBV30 to TRBJ1-6; 10 bases are shared with TRBD1. CDR1 and CDR2 (germline): GTSNPN, SVGIG (reference sequence). The CDR3 is 15 amino acids. Germline trimming cut 4 bases from V and 10 bases from J; bases unmatched to any gene: 10. The chain's CDR3 is CAWTRTGQGYSPLHF. The CDR3 DNA sequence: TGTGCCTGGACAAGGACGGGACAGGGGTACTCACCCCTCCACTTT.

The chain is built from TRBV7-3 and TRBJ2-7; a weak D match, TRBD1 (7 bases). The germline CDR1 and CDR2 sequences are SGHTA and FQGTGA. There are 16 residues in the CDR3. V was shortened by 1 base and J by 3 bases, with 16 bases between the two germline ends. The CDR3, as DNA: TGTGCCAGCAGCTTAAGGGGGGACAGAGGACTCTACGAGCAGTACTTC. This translates into CASSLRGDRGLYEQYF.

This clone was seen only a few times. The J gene is TRBJ2-7, the V gene TRBV5-6; no firm D call. Trimming stripped 0 bases from V and 7 bases from J, with 5 bases between. The germline gives CDR1 SGHDT, CDR2 YYEEEE. The CDR3 covers 11 residues. This CDR3 reads CASSLEREQYF. CDR3 bases: TGTGCCAGCAGCTTGGAACGGGAGCAGTACTTC.